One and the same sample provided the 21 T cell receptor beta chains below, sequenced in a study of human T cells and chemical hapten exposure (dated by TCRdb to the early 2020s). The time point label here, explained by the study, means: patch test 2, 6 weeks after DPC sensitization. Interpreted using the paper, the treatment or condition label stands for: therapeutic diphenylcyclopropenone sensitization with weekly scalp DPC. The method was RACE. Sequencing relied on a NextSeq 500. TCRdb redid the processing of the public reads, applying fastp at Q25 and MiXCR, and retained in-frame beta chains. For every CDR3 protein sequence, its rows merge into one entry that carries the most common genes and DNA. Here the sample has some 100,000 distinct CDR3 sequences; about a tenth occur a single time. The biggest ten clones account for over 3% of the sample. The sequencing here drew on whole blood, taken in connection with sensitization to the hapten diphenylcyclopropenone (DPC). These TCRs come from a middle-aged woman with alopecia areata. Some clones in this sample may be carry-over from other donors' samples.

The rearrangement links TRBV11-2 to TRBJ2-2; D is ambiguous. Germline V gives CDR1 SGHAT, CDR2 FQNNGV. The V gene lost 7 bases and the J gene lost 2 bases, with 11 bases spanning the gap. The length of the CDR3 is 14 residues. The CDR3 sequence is CASTRVINTGELFF. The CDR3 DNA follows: TGTGCCAGCACCCGGGTCATTAACACCGGGGAGCTGTTTTTT.

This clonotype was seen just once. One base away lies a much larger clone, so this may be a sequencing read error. Written as DNA, the CDR3 is TGTGTCAGCAGCCCCCACCGACTAGCCAATGAGCAGTTCTTC. This encodes CVSSPHRLANEQFF. The rearrangement uses TRBV9 and TRBJ2-1; 7 nucleotides agree with TRBD2. CDR1 SGDLS and CDR2 YYNGEE come from the germline V gene. The CDR3 is 14 amino acids.

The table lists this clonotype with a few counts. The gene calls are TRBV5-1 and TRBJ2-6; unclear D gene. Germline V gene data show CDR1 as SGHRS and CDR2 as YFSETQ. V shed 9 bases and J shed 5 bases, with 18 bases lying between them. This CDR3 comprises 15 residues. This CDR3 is CATSLSQERANVLTF. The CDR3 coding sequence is TGCGCCACCTCCCTTTCTCAAGAAAGGGCCAACGTCCTGACTTTC.

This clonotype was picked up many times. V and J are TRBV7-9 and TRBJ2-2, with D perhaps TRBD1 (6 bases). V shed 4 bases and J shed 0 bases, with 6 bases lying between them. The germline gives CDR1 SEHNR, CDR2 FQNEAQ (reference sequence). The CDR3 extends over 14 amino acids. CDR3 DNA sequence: TGTGCCAGCAGCTGGACAGCGAACACCGGGGAGCTGTTTTTT. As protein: CASSWTANTGELFF.

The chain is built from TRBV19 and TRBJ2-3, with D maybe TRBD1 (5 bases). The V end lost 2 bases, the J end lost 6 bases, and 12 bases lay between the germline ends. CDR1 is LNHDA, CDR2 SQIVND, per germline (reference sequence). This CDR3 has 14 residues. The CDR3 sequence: CASSIQGFLDTQYF. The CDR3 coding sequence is TGTGCCAGTAGTATACAGGGCTTCTTGGATACGCAGTATTTT.

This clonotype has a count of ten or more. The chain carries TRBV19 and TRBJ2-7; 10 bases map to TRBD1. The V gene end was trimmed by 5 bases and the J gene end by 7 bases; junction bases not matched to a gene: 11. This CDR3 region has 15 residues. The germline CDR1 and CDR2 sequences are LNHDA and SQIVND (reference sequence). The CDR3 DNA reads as TGTGCCAGTAGTGCGGGGACAGGGGTAAGGGGAGAGCAGTACTTC. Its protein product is CASSAGTGVRGEQYF.

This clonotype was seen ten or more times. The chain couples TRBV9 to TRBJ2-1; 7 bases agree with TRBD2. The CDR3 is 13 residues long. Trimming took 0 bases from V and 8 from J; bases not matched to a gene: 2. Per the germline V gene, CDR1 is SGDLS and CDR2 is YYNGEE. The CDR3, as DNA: TGTGCCAGCAGCGTAGGACTAGCATATGAGCAGTTCTTC. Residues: CASSVGLAYEQFF.

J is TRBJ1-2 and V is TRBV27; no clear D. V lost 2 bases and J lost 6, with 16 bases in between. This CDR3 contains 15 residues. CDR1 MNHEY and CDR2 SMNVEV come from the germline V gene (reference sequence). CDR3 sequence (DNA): TGTGCCAGCAGTTTAAGTGCCATCTATAAGAATGGCTACACCTTC. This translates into CASSLSAIYKNGYTF.

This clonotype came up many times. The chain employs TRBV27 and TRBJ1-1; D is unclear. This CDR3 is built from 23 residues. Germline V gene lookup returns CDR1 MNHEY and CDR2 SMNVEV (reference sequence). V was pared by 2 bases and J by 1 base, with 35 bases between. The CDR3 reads CASSLAGLEGEREGPVQNTEAFF. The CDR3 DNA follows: TGTGCCAGCAGTTTAGCTGGGCTCGAGGGCGAACGCGAAGGGCCAGTTCAGAACACTGAAGCTTTCTTT.

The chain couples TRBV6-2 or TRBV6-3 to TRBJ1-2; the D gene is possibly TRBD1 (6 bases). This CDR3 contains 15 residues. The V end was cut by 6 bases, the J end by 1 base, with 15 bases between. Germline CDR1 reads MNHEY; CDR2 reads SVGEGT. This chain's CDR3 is CASSRNRVFNYGYTF. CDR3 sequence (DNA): TGTGCCAGCAGCCGAAACAGGGTTTTTAACTATGGCTACACCTTC.

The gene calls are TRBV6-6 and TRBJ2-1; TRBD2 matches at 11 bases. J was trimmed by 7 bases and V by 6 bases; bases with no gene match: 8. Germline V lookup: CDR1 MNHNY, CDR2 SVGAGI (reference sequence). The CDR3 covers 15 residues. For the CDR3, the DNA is TGTGCCAGCAGCCTATCTAGCGGGGGGAGGAATGAGCAGTTCTTC. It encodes CASSLSSGGRNEQFF.

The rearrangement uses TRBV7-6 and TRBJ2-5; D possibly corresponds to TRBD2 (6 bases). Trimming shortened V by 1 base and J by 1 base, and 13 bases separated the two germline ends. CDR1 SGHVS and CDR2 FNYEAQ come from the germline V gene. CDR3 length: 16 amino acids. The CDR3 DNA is TGTGCCAGCAGCTTAGGACCCGGGGGTGGCCAAGAGACCCAGTACTTC. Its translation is CASSLGPGGGQETQYF.

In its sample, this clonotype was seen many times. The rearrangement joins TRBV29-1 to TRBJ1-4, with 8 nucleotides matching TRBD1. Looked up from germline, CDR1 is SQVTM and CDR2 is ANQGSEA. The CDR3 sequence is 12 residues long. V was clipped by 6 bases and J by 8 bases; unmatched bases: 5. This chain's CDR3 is CSVGQAPEKLFF. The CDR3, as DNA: TGCAGCGTGGGACAGGCCCCCGAAAAACTGTTTTTT.

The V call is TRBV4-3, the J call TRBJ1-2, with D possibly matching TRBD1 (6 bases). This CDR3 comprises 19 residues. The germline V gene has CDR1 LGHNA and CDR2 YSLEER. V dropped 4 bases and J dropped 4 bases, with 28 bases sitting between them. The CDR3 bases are TGCGCCAGCAGCCCTTCGCCGGAGGCCACAGGGAAGGGAATCTATGGCTACACCTTC. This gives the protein CASSPSPEATGKGIYGYTF.

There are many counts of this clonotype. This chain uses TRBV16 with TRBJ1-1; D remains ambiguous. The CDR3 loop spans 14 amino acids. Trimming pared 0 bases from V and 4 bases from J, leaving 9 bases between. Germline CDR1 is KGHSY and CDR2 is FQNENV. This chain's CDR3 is CASSQSRGPTEAFF. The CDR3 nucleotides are TGTGCCAGCAGCCAATCAAGAGGGCCCACTGAAGCTTTCTTT.

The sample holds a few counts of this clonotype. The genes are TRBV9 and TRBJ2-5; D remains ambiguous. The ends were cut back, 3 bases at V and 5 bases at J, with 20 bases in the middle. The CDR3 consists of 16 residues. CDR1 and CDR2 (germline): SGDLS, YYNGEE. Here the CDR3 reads CASSASRAPSWETQYF. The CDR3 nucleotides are TGTGCCAGCAGCGCGAGCCGGGCCCCCTCGTGGGAGACCCAGTACTTC.

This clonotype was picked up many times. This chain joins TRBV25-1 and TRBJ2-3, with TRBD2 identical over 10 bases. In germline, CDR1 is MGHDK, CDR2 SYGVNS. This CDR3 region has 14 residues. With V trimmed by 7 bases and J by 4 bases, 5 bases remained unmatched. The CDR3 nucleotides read TGTGCCAGCACCAGAGCGGGGGGGCCAGATACGCAGTATTTT. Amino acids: CASTRAGGPDTQYF. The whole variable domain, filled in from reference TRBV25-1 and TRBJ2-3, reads EADIYQTPRYLVIGTGKKITLECSQTMGHDKMYWYQQDPGMELHLIHYSYGVNSTEKGDLSSESTVSRIRTEHFPLTLESARPSHTSQYLCASTRAGGPDTQYFGPGTRLTVL.

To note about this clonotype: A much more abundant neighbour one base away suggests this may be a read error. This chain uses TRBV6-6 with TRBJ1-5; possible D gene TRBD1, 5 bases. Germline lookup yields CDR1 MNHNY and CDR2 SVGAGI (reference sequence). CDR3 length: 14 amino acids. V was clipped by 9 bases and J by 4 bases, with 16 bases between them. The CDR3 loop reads CARSPGRSNQPQHF. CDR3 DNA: TGTGCCAGAAGTCCGGGACGTTCGAATCAGCCCCAGCATTTT.

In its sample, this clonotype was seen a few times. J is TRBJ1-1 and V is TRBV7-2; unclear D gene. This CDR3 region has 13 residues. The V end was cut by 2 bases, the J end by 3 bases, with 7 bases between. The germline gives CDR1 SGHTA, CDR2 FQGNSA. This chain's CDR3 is CASSLLRYTEAFF. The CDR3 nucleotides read TGTGCCAGCAGCTTATTGCGGTACACTGAAGCTTTCTTT. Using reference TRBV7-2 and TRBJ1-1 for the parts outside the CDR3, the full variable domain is GAGVSQSPSNKVTEKGKDVELRCDPISGHTALYWYRQSLGQGLEFLIYFQGNSAPDKSGLPSDRFSAERTGGSVSTLTIQRTQQEDSAVYLCASSLLRYTEAFFGQGTRLTVV.

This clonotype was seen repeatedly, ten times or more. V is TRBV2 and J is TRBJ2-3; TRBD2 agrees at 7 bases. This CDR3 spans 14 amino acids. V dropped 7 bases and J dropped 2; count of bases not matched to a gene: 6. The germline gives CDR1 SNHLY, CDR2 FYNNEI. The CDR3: CASIRDYVTDTQYF. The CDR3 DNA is TGTGCCAGCATCCGGGACTATGTCACAGATACGCAGTATTTT.

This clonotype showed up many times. The CDR3, as DNA: TGTGCCAGCAGTTACCAAGGGGGATACGACTATGGCTACACCTTC. Encoded protein: CASSYQGGYDYGYTF. The chain carries TRBV6-5 and TRBJ1-2, with a tentative D call TRBD1 (6 bases). The CDR3 covers 15 residues. CDR1 MNHEY and CDR2 SVGAGI come from the germline V gene. The ends were cut back, 2 bases at V and 3 bases at J, with 13 bases in the middle.